The present T cell receptor (beta chain) was sequenced within a study of T cells in Graves' hyperthyroidism and ophthalmopathy. The study, taken as a whole, reports: The model predicted ophthalmopathy a median 6.5 months before onset.

The CDR3 length is 14 residues. Germline V gene sequence: CDR1 SGHRS, CDR2 YFSETQ. The V segment lost 4 bases and the J segment 6 bases; nucleotides outside the gene matches: 9. In its sample, this clonotype was seen many times. Its target is unknown. The diagnostic basis comprised clinical symptoms, serum thyroxine and TRAb, thyroid ultrasound and orbital computed tomography. Amplified TCR beta CDR3 regions derived from RNA transcripts. TCR CDR3 regions were first amplified by RT-PCR with HTBI primers. Each CDR3 protein is one row after TCRdb ran MiXCR on the multiplex PCR reads. The sample consists of around 500,000 distinct CDR3 sequences, approximately 22% of them appearing once.

The sequencing sample was made of blood. The clonotype comes from a woman in her seventies with Graves' ophthalmopathy. This chain uses TRBV5-1 with TRBJ2-5, with 7 bases that match TRBD1. CDR3 DNA sequence: TGCGCCAGCAGCCCCTGGGACAGAACGCAGACCCAGTACTTC. This codes for CASSPWDRTQTQYF.